The 24 T cell receptor beta chains reported below all come from one sample, sequenced in a study of blood T cell repertoires in COVID-19. Only in-frame clones appear in the TCRdb table, and some are missing; sequencing was by immunoSEQ multiplex PCR. The data hold about 35,000 clones, with over 70% observed a single time. The sample consisted of peripheral blood. The receptor source for this set is a human donor in a cohort sampled during active COVID-19.

This sequence joins TRBV3-1 (or the pseudogene TRBV3-2) and TRBJ1-4, with TRBD1 identical over 7 bases. Trimming cost V 3 bases and J 13 bases; bases outside gene matches: 5. The germline V gene has CDR1 LGHDT and CDR2 YNNKEL (reference sequence). This CDR3 comprises 12 residues. The CDR3 DNA is TGTGCCAGCAGCCACCGACAGGGCGGACTGTTTTTT. Translated: CASSHRQGGLFF.

The table lists this clone with a count of one. This chain connects TRBV19 to TRBJ2-3; 9 bases are a match to TRBD2. Unmatched junction bases numbered 7, after V lost 7 bases and J lost 5 bases. The V gene's germline CDR1 is LNHDA and CDR2 SQIVND (reference sequence). The CDR3 is made up of 14 amino acids. The CDR3 sequence: CASTLRGGLDTQYF. The CDR3 DNA reads as TGTGCCAGTACCTTGCGGGGGGGACTAGATACGCAGTATTTT. The complete variable domain, with remaining parts taken from reference TRBV19 and TRBJ2-3, reads DGGITQSPKYLFRKEGQNVTLSCEQNLNHDAMYWYRQDPGQGLRLIYYSQIVNDFQKGDIAEGYSVSREKKESFPLTVTSAQKNPTAFYLCASTLRGGLDTQYFGPGTRLTVL.

V is TRBV6-5 and J is TRBJ1-5, with D hard to call. The V gene lost 7 bases and the J gene lost 4 bases, with 8 bases spanning the gap. CDR1 and CDR2 from the germline V gene are MNHEY and SVGAGI. The CDR3 is 12 amino acids. The CDR3 DNA follows: TGTGCCAGCAACAACATGAATCAGCCCCAGCATTTT. Translation: CASNNMNQPQHF.

The chain has TRBV27 and TRBJ2-3; perhaps TRBD2 as D (5 bases). With 3 bases removed from V and 5 bases from J, the gap between germline ends came to 9 bases. This CDR3 has 13 amino acids. Germline V gene data show CDR1 as MNHEY and CDR2 as SMNVEV (reference sequence). The CDR3: CASSFSVGDTQYF. The CDR3 DNA reads as TGTGCCAGCAGTTTTAGCGTGGGAGATACGCAGTATTTT.

This chain links TRBV15 with TRBJ2-1; weak D call: TRBD1 (5 bases). Trimming shortened V by 0 bases and J by 5 bases, and 17 bases separated the two germline ends. The CDR3 extends over 17 amino acids. Germline V gene sequence: CDR1 LNHNV, CDR2 YYDKDF (reference sequence). CDR3 nucleotides: TGTGCCACCAGCAGAGATCTTCTCCTAGGCAGGGACAATGAGCAGTTCTTC. It codes for CATSRDLLLGRDNEQFF.

The rearrangement uses TRBV11-3 and TRBJ1-2; 9 bases are shared with TRBD1. The V gene end was trimmed by 6 bases and the J gene end by 7 bases; junction bases not matched to a gene: 12. The CDR3 totals 15 residues. From germline, CDR1 is SGHNT and CDR2 YENEEA. The CDR3 loop is CASRRPGQGGSGYTF. The CDR3 coding sequence is TGTGCCAGCAGACGTCCGGGACAGGGAGGCTCTGGCTACACCTTC.

The chain joins TRBV15 to TRBJ2-5; D is unclear. V gave up 1 base and J gave up 2 bases, with 5 bases separating them. Germline values: CDR1 LNHNV, CDR2 YYDKDF (reference sequence). The CDR3 runs to 13 residues. CDR3 protein: CATSRGVQETQYF. The CDR3 DNA reads as TGTGCCACCAGCAGAGGCGTACAAGAGACCCAGTACTTC.

This sequence joins TRBV10-1 and TRBJ1-5; 8 bases fit TRBD1. V dropped 9 bases and J dropped 0; count of bases not matched to a gene: 4. Per the germline V gene, CDR1 is WNHNN and CDR2 is SYGVQD (reference sequence). The CDR3 is 14 residues long. Written as DNA, the CDR3 is TGCGCCAGGACTGGGACAGGTAGCAATCAGCCCCAGCATTTT. Translating it yields CARTGTGSNQPQHF.

Only a few counts were recorded for this clone. The chain recombines TRBV5-1 with TRBJ1-1; 8 nucleotides line up with TRBD1. The CDR3 runs to 14 residues. Unmatched junction bases numbered 1, after V lost 0 bases and J lost 3 bases. The germline CDR1 and CDR2 sequences are SGHRS and YFSETQ. Here the CDR3 DNA reads TGCGCCAGCAGCTTGGGACAGGGGTACACTGAAGCTTTCTTT. Translating gives CASSLGQGYTEAFF.

This sequence joins TRBV2 and TRBJ2-3; D perhaps matches TRBD2 (6 bases). Trimming shortened V by 5 bases and J by 2 bases, and 17 bases separated the two germline ends. CDR3 length: 16 amino acids. Per germline, CDR1 SNHLY and CDR2 FYNNEI. The CDR3 sequence is CASSRRGSGVTDTQYF. In nucleotides, the CDR3 is TGTGCCAGCAGTCGGAGGGGTAGCGGAGTCACAGATACGCAGTATTTT. Variable domain in full (rest from reference TRBV2 and TRBJ2-3): EPEVTQTPSHQVTQMGQEVILRCVPISNHLYFYWYRQILGQKVEFLVSFYNNEISEKSEIFDDQFSVERPDGSNFTLKIRSTKLEDSAMYFCASSRRGSGVTDTQYFGPGTRLTVL.

The chain is built from TRBV6-6 and TRBJ1-5; D is perhaps TRBD1 (6 bases). Between the trimmed V and J ends, which lost 6 bases and 4 bases, there was a span of 10 bases. CDR1 is MNHNY, CDR2 SVGAGI, per germline (reference sequence). The CDR3 is 13 residues long. DNA for the CDR3: TGTGCCAGCAGGAGACAGGAGAATCAGCCCCAGCATTTT. Translation: CASRRQENQPQHF.

The J gene is TRBJ2-3, the V gene TRBV7-2; a possible D gene is TRBD1 (5 bases). V lost 6 bases and J lost 1, with 14 bases in between. The CDR3 spans 15 residues. Germline loops: CDR1 SGHTA, CDR2 FQGNSA. The CDR3, as DNA: TGTGCCAGCAGTCCAGACAGTTTAGGCACAGATACGCAGTATTTT. This sequence encodes CASSPDSLGTDTQYF.

The rearrangement joins TRBV19 to TRBJ2-1; 11 nucleotides line up with TRBD1. The CDR3 totals 14 residues. Germline values: CDR1 LNHDA, CDR2 SQIVND (reference sequence). Losses at the gene ends were 6 bases for V and 9 bases for J; bases not matched to a gene: 7. Here the CDR3 DNA reads TGTGCCAGTAGAGGACAGGGGGCGCCTCTTGAGCAGTTCTTC. Amino acids: CASRGQGAPLEQFF. The full variable domain, its missing parts supplied by reference TRBV19 and TRBJ2-1, is DGGITQSPKYLFRKEGQNVTLSCEQNLNHDAMYWYRQDPGQGLRLIYYSQIVNDFQKGDIAEGYSVSREKKESFPLTVTSAQKNPTAFYLCASRGQGAPLEQFFGPGTRLTVL.

This chain joins TRBV7-9 and TRBJ1-6; 9 nucleotides line up with TRBD1. Trimming at V came to 10 bases and at J to 10 bases, leaving 8 bases not matched to a gene. Germline CDR1 reads SEHNR; CDR2 reads FQNEAQ (reference sequence). The CDR3 runs 13 residues. CDR3: CATSQDRGSPLHF. The CDR3 DNA is TGTGCCACTAGTCAGGACAGGGGATCACCCCTCCACTTT. Based on the CDR3 plus reference TRBV7-9 and TRBJ1-6, the full variable domain is DTGVSQNPRHKITKRGQNVTFRCDPISEHNRLYWYRQTLGQGPEFLTYFQNEAQLEKSRLLSDRFSAERPKGSFSTLEIQRTEQGDSAMYLCATSQDRGSPLHFGNGTRLTVT.

This chain uses TRBV19 with TRBJ2-5, with 9 nucleotides matching TRBD1. This CDR3 spans 16 amino acids. Germline V gene sequence: CDR1 LNHDA, CDR2 SQIVND (reference sequence). Trimming cost V 4 bases and J 2 bases; bases outside gene matches: 8. CDR3 DNA: TGTGCCAGTAGTAACAGGGGGCGGTCGGCACAAGAGACCCAGTACTTC. Protein sequence: CASSNRGRSAQETQYF.

The chain has TRBV27 and TRBJ1-6, with TRBD1 identical over 9 bases. The CDR3 runs to 15 residues. J was trimmed by 13 bases and V by 4 bases; bases with no gene match: 11. The germline CDR1 and CDR2 sequences are MNHEY and SMNVEV (reference sequence). CDR3 bases: TGTGCCAGCAGTTCAGCCGGGACAGGGTCGTCCCCCCTCCACTTT. Translation gives CASSSAGTGSSPLHF.

The rearrangement links TRBV6-6 to TRBJ1-1, with 10 bases aligning to TRBD1. The CDR3 has 18 residues. The trim removed 5 bases at V and 0 bases at J, leaving 12 bases unmatched. The germline gives CDR1 MNHNY, CDR2 SVGAGI (reference sequence). This CDR3 reads CASSPRSLTGGLNTEAFF. For the CDR3, the DNA is TGTGCCAGCAGTCCACGGTCTCTGACAGGGGGCCTGAACACTGAAGCTTTCTTT.

V is TRBV18 and J is TRBJ2-1; D gene unclear. V dropped 1 base and J dropped 0 bases, with 7 bases sitting between them. The germline gives CDR1 KGHSH, CDR2 LQKENI. The CDR3 covers 15 residues. CDR3 sequence: CASSPRLDSYNEQFF. DNA of the CDR3: TGTGCCAGCTCACCACGTCTAGACTCCTACAATGAGCAGTTCTTC.

This rearrangement joins TRBV4-2 to TRBJ2-7; 10 bases match TRBD2. Germline CDR1 is LGHNA and CDR2 is YNFKEQ. V shed 0 bases and J 4 bases; nucleotides not matched to a gene: 3. This CDR3 has 15 residues. CDR3 residues: CASSQDLAGVYEQYF. CDR3 DNA sequence: TGTGCCAGCAGCCAAGATCTAGCGGGGGTGTACGAGCAGTACTTC.

The chain combines TRBV4-2 with TRBJ2-2; unclear D gene. This CDR3 is 13 amino acids long. In germline, CDR1 is LGHNA, CDR2 YNFKEQ. V was trimmed by 4 bases and J by 4 bases, leaving 7 bases between them. The CDR3 DNA reads TGTGCCAGCAGCCGGAGCCTCACCGGGGAGCTGTTTTTT. Protein: CASSRSLTGELFF.

The chain links TRBV4-2 to TRBJ2-7; 10 nucleotides match TRBD2. The CDR3 extends over 18 amino acids. Germline V gives CDR1 LGHNA, CDR2 YNFKEQ. V trimming: 0 bases; J trimming: 4 bases; junction bases outside the gene matches: 12. The CDR3 nucleotides are TGTGCCAGCAGCCAAGAGTTAATTACTAGCGGGAACTCTTACGAGCAGTACTTC. Translating it yields CASSQELITSGNSYEQYF.

The genes are TRBV20-1 and TRBJ1-5; 7 bases align to TRBD1. CDR3 length equals 13 residues. Losses at the gene ends were 5 bases for V and 3 bases for J; bases not matched to a gene: 4. In germline, CDR1 is DFQATT, CDR2 SNEGSKA (reference sequence). CDR3 DNA: TGCAGTGCTCGTGACAGGGACAATCAGCCCCAGCATTTT. This codes for CSARDRDNQPQHF.

CDR3 coding DNA: TGTGCCACGGGACAGGGTGGGAACACTGAAGCTTTCTTT. This translates into CATGQGGNTEAFF. This sequence joins TRBV24-1 and TRBJ1-1, with 9 positions matching TRBD1. Germline V gene sequence: CDR1 KGHDR, CDR2 SFDVKD. The CDR3 loop spans 13 amino acids. The V and J ends lost 10 bases and 1 base, in that order; junction bases with no gene match: 3.

The chain is built from TRBV11-2 and TRBJ2-1, with D perhaps matching TRBD2 (6 bases). Deletions cut 8 bases from V and 7 bases from J, with 21 bases between. CDR3 size: 15 residues. CDR1 and CDR2 (germline): SGHAT, FQNNGV. The CDR3 reads CASGGRSVLLNEQFF. The CDR3 DNA reads TGTGCCAGCGGTGGGAGGAGCGTTTTGTTGAATGAGCAGTTCTTC.